This is a list of T cell receptor beta chains from one sample in a study of blood T cell repertoires in COVID-19. Generated by immunoSEQ multiplex PCR, the TCRdb table keeps only in-frame clones and is missing some. This sample has 200,000 to 250,000 clones, with about nine tenths found just once. Specimen: peripheral blood. All receptors come from a man between 60 and 75 years old who had recovered from COVID-19. CDR3s include the opening cysteine and the closing phenylalanine or tryptophan. Fields, in order: J gene, D gene, clone size, V gene, CDR3 DNA, CDR3 protein. D genes are given only for firm matches. A clone size is listed for some rows: how often the clone was seen (once, few, many), or a class if it is expanded.

>TRBJ1-1|TRBD1|.|TRBV5-5
TGTGCCAGCAGCGCCGGGACAGTGAACACTGAAGCTTTCTTT
CASSAGTVNTEAFF
>TRBJ2-7|TRBD1|.|TRBV13
TGTGCCAGCAGGTGGAGACAGGGAAACGAGCAGTACTTC
CASRWRQGNEQYF
>TRBJ2-3|.|.|TRBV27
TGTGCCAGCAGCCAACAGGGATATAGAACAGATACGCAGTATTTT
CASSQQGYRTDTQYF
>TRBJ1-5|.|.|TRBV19
TGTGCCAGTAGTAACGATGTGGGCTTGGTCAATCAGCCCCAGCATTTT
CASSNDVGLVNQPQHF
>TRBJ2-3|.|.|TRBV23-1
TGCGCCAGCAGTCAATCAGGGGACAGGTTCTGTAGCGGGAGCACAGATACGCAGTATTTT
CASSQSGDRFCSGSTDTQYF
>TRBJ2-7|TRBD2|once|TRBV3-1/TRBV3-2
TGTGCCAGCAGCCTTCCGGGACTAGAGTTTGGCGAGCAGTACTTC
CASSLPGLEFGEQYF
>TRBJ1-5|.|.|TRBV2
TGTGCCAGCAGTGCAGGGATTAATCAGCCCCAGCATTTT
CASSAGINQPQHF
>TRBJ1-5|TRBD1|few|TRBV19
TGTGCCAGTAGTTCGGGGAGAGGGGACAGGCCCCAGCATTTT
CASSSGRGDRPQHF
>TRBJ2-3|TRBD1|.|TRBV28
TGCGCCTCCGGGACAGGGGGCACAGATACGCAGTATTTT
CASGTGGTDTQYF
>TRBJ2-6|.|.|TRBV18
TGTGCCAGCTCACCACTATCGGGCTCTGGGGCCAACGTCCTGACTTTC
CASSPLSGSGANVLTF
>TRBJ1-5|.|.|TRBV2
TGTGCCAGCGGGGGCAGGGACGGCAATCAGCCCCAGCATTTT
CASGGRDGNQPQHF
>TRBJ2-5|.|once|TRBV19
TGTGCCAGTAGGGGCTCCAGCCTACAAGAGACCCAGTACTTC
CASRGSSLQETQYF
>TRBJ1-1|.|.|TRBV9
TGTGCCAGCAGCCGGACAGTTGACACTGAAGCTTTCTTT
CASSRTVDTEAFF
>TRBJ2-7|TRBD1|.|TRBV6-2/TRBV6-3
TGTGCCAGCAGCTCACGGACCTCCGGGACAGAGACCTACGAGCAGTACTTC
CASSSRTSGTETYEQYF
>TRBJ1-2|.|.|TRBV6-6
TGTGCCAGCAGTTACTCGAGGCCGTTGTTCTATGGCTACACCTTC
CASSYSRPLFYGYTF
>TRBJ2-7|TRBD1|.|TRBV18
TGTGCCAGCTCTCTAATGAAGACAGGGGGTTCCGACGAGCAGTACTTC
CASSLMKTGGSDEQYF
>TRBJ1-1|.|.|TRBV9
TGTGCCAGCAGCACGGCGGTTACGGGGAACACTGAAGCTTTCTTT
CASSTAVTGNTEAFF
>TRBJ2-7|TRBD1|.|TRBV10-3
TGTGCCATCAGTGGAGGGGACAGGGTCGAGCAGTACTTC
CAISGGDRVEQYF
>TRBJ2-7|.|.|TRBV9
TGTGCCAGCAGCCCGGTGGGTAGGGGCCACGAGCAGTACTTC
CASSPVGRGHEQYF
>TRBJ2-5|.|.|TRBV24-1
TGTGCCACCAGTGATCGGACAGTGGGAGAGACCCAGTACTTC
CATSDRTVGETQYF
>TRBJ2-5|.|.|TRBV29-1
TGCAGCGTTGCGCAGGGTCAAGAGACCCAGTACTTC
CSVAQGQETQYF
>TRBJ2-7|.|.|TRBV11-2
TGTGCCAGCAGCTTAGAAAGGGGAGGCGAGCAGTACTTC
CASSLERGGEQYF
>TRBJ1-2|.|.|TRBV19
TGTGCCAGTGCCAGCGACAGGTGGAACTATGGCTACACCTTC
CASASDRWNYGYTF
>TRBJ1-2|.|.|TRBV7-8
TGTGCCAGCAGCTTAGGCCCCTCGGACAGTATTAACTATGGCTACACCTTC
CASSLGPSDSINYGYTF
>TRBJ2-2|TRBD1|.|TRBV28
TGTGCCAGCAGGGTTCAGGGGGCTAATGGGGAGCTGTTTTTT
CASRVQGANGELFF
>TRBJ2-6|TRBD1|once|TRBV19
TGTGCCAGTAGTGGGGGACAGAACTCTGGGGCCAACGTCCTGACTTTC
CASSGGQNSGANVLTF
>TRBJ1-5|.|.|TRBV18
TGTGCCAGCTCACCACTTTTACTTTCTGCGTCCTTAGGCAATCAGCCCCAGCATTTT
CASSPLLLSASLGNQPQHF
>TRBJ1-6|.|.|TRBV6-5
TGTGCCAGCAGGCCCAGGGGAGAGTGGTCACCCCTCCACTTT
CASRPRGEWSPLHF
>TRBJ2-7|.|.|TRBV11-1
TGTGCCAGCAGCTCCGACAGTACCTACGAGCAGTACTTC
CASSSDSTYEQYF
>TRBJ2-5|.|.|TRBV7-2
TGTGCCAGCAGCAGCCAGGGAGGTGAAGAGACCCAGTACTTC
CASSSQGGEETQYF
>TRBJ1-1|TRBD1|.|TRBV3-1/TRBV3-2
TGTGCCAGCACCCTGAGAGACAGGGGGCCAGGCACTGAAGCTTTCTTT
CASTLRDRGPGTEAFF
>TRBJ2-5|TRBD2|.|TRBV5-1
TGCGCCAGCAGCCCGGGGGGGGATGTCCAAGAGACCCAGTACTTC
CASSPGGDVQETQYF
>TRBJ2-1|TRBD2|.|TRBV6-5
TGTGCCACCAAGCGGGAGGGAACCTACAATGAGCAGTTCTTC
CATKREGTYNEQFF
>TRBJ2-1|TRBD2|.|TRBV9
TGTGCCAGCAGCGGTACGGGGGGGAATGAGCAGTTCTTC
CASSGTGGNEQFF
>TRBJ2-1|TRBD2|.|TRBV5-3
TGTGCCAGAAGCAGGCCCCCCAGACTAGCGGGAGGATCCTACAATGAGCAGTTCTTC
CARSRPPRLAGGSYNEQFF